A selection of T cell receptor beta chains follows, all from one sample in a study of glioma-infiltrating T cells after dendritic cell vaccination. The data were produced by immunoSEQ multiplex PCR, yet TCRdb's version contains in-frame clones alone and is incomplete. This sample has under 100,000 clones, with approximately 80% found just once. The sequencing here drew on blood, taken before dendritic cell vaccination. All receptors come from a human donor with glioblastoma. Each CDR3 is given with its conserved first and last residue. A D gene is named only where the DNA matches it firmly. Rows give clone size only sometimes, using once, few, many, or a class for an expanded clone.

v_call	j_call	d_call	clone_size	cdr3_nt	cdr3_aa
TRBV27	TRBJ1-5	TRBD1	NA	TGTGCCAGCAGTTTAAGGGGACAGCCAAATCAGCCCCAGCATTTT	CASSLRGQPNQPQHF
TRBV19	TRBJ2-1	TRBD2	NA	TGTGCCAGTAGTATTGTAGCGGGGGGCCCAGATATGTTCTTC	CASSIVAGGPDMFF
TRBV11-2	TRBJ1-5	TRBD1	few	TGTGCCAGCAGCTTAGCAGGGGGAGGTCATCAGCCCCAGCATTTT	CASSLAGGGHQPQHF
TRBV7-2	TRBJ2-7	TRBD1	few	TGTGCCAGCAGCGGCGGGACAGGGGACCTCTACGAGCAGTACTTC	CASSGGTGDLYEQYF
TRBV5-1	TRBJ2-2	TRBD2	few	TGCGCCAGCAGCCAATCTTCGGGGGGCACCGGGGAGCTGTTTTTT	CASSQSSGGTGELFF
TRBV7-9	TRBJ1-4	NA	few	TGTGCCAGCTCCCCGTGGGGGGGGGAAAAACTGTTTTTT	CASSPWGGEKLFF
TRBV29-1	TRBJ2-5	TRBD1	NA	TGCAGCGTACGCACAGGGGGCTGGGAGACCCAGTACTTC	CSVRTGGWETQYF
TRBV11-2	TRBJ2-3	NA	NA	TGTGCCAGCACCCTAAGCGCAGATACGCAGTATTTT	CASTLSADTQYF
TRBV7-9	TRBJ1-1	NA	NA	TGTGCCAGCAGCTTAGCGTATGACGGGACTGAAGCTTTCTTT	CASSLAYDGTEAFF
TRBV5-5	TRBJ2-2	NA	NA	TGTGCCAGCACCCTAGCGCAGGGTGGAACCGGGGAGCTGTTTTTT	CASTLAQGGTGELFF
TRBV11-1	TRBJ2-1	TRBD2	NA	TGTGCCAGCAGTCAAGGGACTAGCGGACTCAATGAGCAGTTCTTC	CASSQGTSGLNEQFF
TRBV7-2	TRBJ1-5	NA	NA	TGTGCCAGCAGCCTTAGGGTCCAGGTTAGGGGCAGTCAGCCCCAGCATTTT	CASSLRVQVRGSQPQHF
TRBV6-5	TRBJ1-2	TRBD1	NA	TGTGCCAGCAGTTACAGGGGACAGGGGGCTACTGGCTACACCTTC	CASSYRGQGATGYTF
TRBV2	TRBJ2-5	TRBD2	NA	TGTGCCAGCAGTGAGGGACTAGCGGGGGGGTCGATCCAGTACTTC	CASSEGLAGGSIQYF